The next 26 T cell receptor beta chains were all read from a single sample in a study of Graves' ophthalmopathy and Graves' hyperthyroidism. RNA transcripts were the source from which TCR beta CDR3 regions were amplified. First-round RT-PCR with HTBI primers preceded a second-round multiplex PCR. TCRdb re-analysed the multiplex PCR reads in MiXCR, keeping a single row per CDR3 protein. The sample includes about 640,000 distinct CDR3 sequences, roughly 39% of them seen just once. The material sequenced was peripheral blood. These receptors originate from an adult man with Graves' ophthalmopathy.

This clonotype was observed many times. A junction end diverges from the germline sequence, so it may reflect a read error. This chain links TRBV6-5 with TRBJ1-5; no reliable D call. Germline V gene lookup returns CDR1 MNHEY and CDR2 SVGAGI. This CDR3 is built from 12 residues. The CDR3: CASSEEGAPRDF. CDR3 coding DNA: TGTGCCAGCAGTGAAGAAGGAGCCCCGAGGGATTTT.

The gene calls are TRBV29-1 and TRBJ1-4; TRBD1 matches at 7 bases. V dropped 7 bases and J dropped 8; count of bases not matched to a gene: 7. The CDR3 has 12 amino acids. Per germline, CDR1 SQVTM and CDR2 ANQGSEA. The DNA for the CDR3 is TGCAGCGCCGACTCACAGGGGGAAAAACTGTTTTTT. This codes for CSADSQGEKLFF.

In this sample, this clonotype turned up once. CDR3 sequence: CASRSLGGGNQPQHF. CDR3 nucleotide sequence: TGTGCCAGCAGATCGCTGGGCGGGGGAAATCAGCCCCAGCATTTT. The chain combines TRBV2 with TRBJ1-5, with D tentatively TRBD1 (5 bases). V dropped 6 bases and J dropped 4 bases, with 16 bases sitting between them. The germline V gene encodes CDR1 SNHLY and CDR2 FYNNEI. This CDR3 spans 15 amino acids.

The V gene is TRBV10-3, the J gene TRBJ2-7; D is perhaps TRBD1 or TRBD2 (5 bases each). Germline-derived CDR1 and CDR2 are ENHRY and SYGVKD. This CDR3 spans 15 amino acids. Trimming pared 6 bases from V and 5 bases from J, leaving 20 bases between. CDR3 in DNA: TGTGCCATCAGGTCGGGGCTGGGGCACGAAAACGAGCAGTACTTC. It yields the protein CAIRSGLGHENEQYF.

This clonotype came up many times. V usage is TRBV19 and J usage is TRBJ1-5; 7 nucleotides match TRBD1. After removal of 4 bases from V and 0 bases from J, the junction contained 6 bases not matched to a gene. Germline V CDR1 and CDR2: LNHDA, SQIVND (reference sequence). This CDR3 region has 16 residues. The CDR3 region has the DNA TGTGCCAGTAGTACCCGGGGACAGAATAGCAATCAGCCCCAGCATTTT. It is translated as CASSTRGQNSNQPQHF.

This clonotype was recorded at least ten times. This rearrangement joins TRBV12-3 or TRBV12-4 to TRBJ1-1; no clear D. Trimming took 5 bases from V and 4 from J, leaving 14 bases between them. CDR3 length: 14 amino acids. In nucleotides, the CDR3 is TGTGCCAGCAGTCTATCTGCTGGGAGCACTGAAGCTTTCTTT. It translates to CASSLSAGSTEAFF.

The sample holds many counts of this clonotype. This chain connects TRBV12-3 or TRBV12-4 to TRBJ1-1; unclear D gene. CDR3 length: 14 amino acids. Deletions cut 7 bases from V and 4 bases from J, with 16 bases between. CDR3: CASTLGIRSTEAFF. In DNA form, the CDR3 reads TGTGCCAGCACCCTGGGAATACGTTCCACTGAAGCTTTCTTT.

The CDR3 DNA sequence: TGTGCCAGCATCTCGGACTCCGTAATATATGGCTACACCTTC. This encodes CASISDSVIYGYTF. The chain joins TRBV2 to TRBJ1-2; D is uncertain. Trimming took 7 bases from V and 5 from J, leaving 17 bases between them. CDR3 length equals 14 residues. Per germline, CDR1 SNHLY and CDR2 FYNNEI.

The chain couples TRBV2 to TRBJ1-3; D gene ambiguous. Germline-derived CDR1 and CDR2 are SNHLY and FYNNEI. The CDR3 consists of 17 residues. Trimming took 3 bases from V and 8 from J, leaving 23 bases between them. The DNA of the CDR3 is TGTGCCAGCAGTGATCGCGGACTAGCGCGAAGCAAGTACACCATATATTTT. It is translated as CASSDRGLARSKYTIYF.

This clonotype was seen repeatedly, ten times or more. This chain joins TRBV7-2 and TRBJ2-7, with a possible D match to TRBD1 (6 bases). Germline lookup yields CDR1 SGHTA and CDR2 FQGNSA. Trimming stripped 1 base from V and 6 bases from J, with 25 bases between. The CDR3 sequence is 18 residues long. CDR3 loop: CASSLVAGAQVGWVEQYF. The DNA for the CDR3 is TGTGCCAGCAGCTTAGTAGCAGGGGCGCAAGTTGGGTGGGTCGAGCAGTACTTC. Full variable domain (rest looked up from reference TRBV7-2 and TRBJ2-7): GAGVSQSPSNKVTEKGKDVELRCDPISGHTALYWYRQSLGQGLEFLIYFQGNSAPDKSGLPSDRFSAERTGGSVSTLTIQRTQQEDSAVYLCASSLVAGAQVGWVEQYFGPGTRLTVT.

In this sample, this clonotype turned up many times. The chain has TRBV9 and TRBJ1-2; unclear D gene. The V gene's germline CDR1 is SGDLS and CDR2 YYNGEE. Trimming took off 0 bases at V and 5 bases at J, with 11 bases between the two ends. The CDR3 consists of 14 residues. This CDR3 is CASSVALGDYGYTF. CDR3 coding DNA: TGTGCCAGCAGCGTAGCTCTTGGGGATTATGGCTACACCTTC.

With respect to this clonotype: A much more abundant neighbour one base away suggests this may be a read error. The J gene is TRBJ2-7, the V gene TRBV7-3, with 14 bases matching TRBD2. With V trimmed by 4 bases and J by 9 bases, 14 bases remained unmatched. This CDR3 has 17 residues. The V gene's germline CDR1 is SGHTA and CDR2 FQGTGA. The CDR3 DNA is TGTGCCAGCAGCTCTAGGAAGACTAGCGGGAGGGTAGGGGGGCAGTACTTC. Its translation is CASSSRKTSGRVGGQYF. Full variable domain (rest looked up from reference TRBV7-3 and TRBJ2-7): GAGVSQTPSNKVTEKGKYVELRCDPISGHTALYWYRQSLGQGPEFLIYFQGTGAADDSGLPNDRFFAVRPEGSVSTLKIQRTERGDSAVYLCASSSRKTSGRVGGQYFGPGTRLTVT.

This clonotype appeared a few times. The chain combines TRBV7-3 with TRBJ1-1; 7 bases are a match to TRBD1. Trimming cost V 2 bases and J 4 bases; bases outside gene matches: 10. The CDR3 contains 16 residues. CDR1 is SGHTA, CDR2 FQGTGA, per germline. CDR3 in DNA: TGTGCCAGCAGCTTAGGAGGGGGCGCGGGTGGCACTGAAGCTTTCTTT. It yields the protein CASSLGGGAGGTEAFF. Using reference TRBV7-3 and TRBJ1-1 for the parts outside the CDR3, the full variable domain is GAGVSQTPSNKVTEKGKYVELRCDPISGHTALYWYRQSLGQGPEFLIYFQGTGAADDSGLPNDRFFAVRPEGSVSTLKIQRTERGDSAVYLCASSLGGGAGGTEAFFGQGTRLTVV.

With respect to this clonotype: A much bigger clone sits one base away, suggesting this may be a read error. This chain joins TRBV20-1 and TRBJ1-2, with D possibly TRBD1 on 6 matching bases. The V gene lost 1 base and the J gene lost 10 bases, with 16 bases spanning the gap. The CDR3 extends over 13 amino acids. Looked up from germline, CDR1 is DFQATT and CDR2 is SNEGSKA (reference sequence). CDR3 in DNA: TGCAGTGCTAGAGCGGGGGGGGCTAGAGCCTACACCTTC. Protein: CSARAGGARAYTF.

This clonotype came up many times. V gene TRBV7-8 combines with J gene TRBJ1-1; TRBD1 is a possible D gene (5 bases). This CDR3 has 14 amino acids. Trimming removed 5 bases from V and 4 bases from J, with 14 bases in between. Per germline, CDR1 SGHVS and CDR2 FQNEAQ. The CDR3 coding sequence is TGTGCCAGCAGCCAAAGGGGCGGGCGCACTGAAGCTTTCTTT. Encoded protein: CASSQRGGRTEAFF.

This clonotype was counted ten times or more. The chain uses TRBV10-2 and TRBJ2-2; 9 bases fit TRBD1. V lost 7 bases, J lost 5 bases, and 11 bases stayed unmatched. There are 16 residues in the CDR3. CDR1 is WSHSY and CDR2 is SAAADI in the germline V gene. CDR3 coding DNA: TGCGCCAGCACGATGAGACAGGGGGGGCGAACCGGGGAGCTGTTTTTT. This translates into CASTMRQGGRTGELFF.

The chain recombines TRBV5-1 with TRBJ2-7; 7 positions agree with TRBD1. TRBJ2-1 explains the end of the DNA better; the J call may be wrong. Germline V lookup: CDR1 SGHRS, CDR2 YFSETQ. This CDR3 has 15 residues. CDR3 sequence: CASSLDGRGKDEQFF. In nucleotides, the CDR3 is TGCGCCAGCAGCTTGGACGGCAGGGGGAAGGATGAGCAGTTCTTC.

The chain joins TRBV24-1 to TRBJ1-5, with D perhaps TRBD1 (5 bases). Germline-derived CDR1 and CDR2 are KGHDR and SFDVKD. Deletions cut 11 bases from V and 5 bases from J, with 9 bases between. The CDR3 is 11 residues long. CDR3 in DNA: TGTGCCAGCGGCAGGGATCAGCCCCAGCATTTT. This gives the protein CASGRDQPQHF.

The CDR3 DNA reads as TGCAGTGCCCCGGGACGGGGCGGGCAGCCCCAGCATTTT. It codes for CSAPGRGGQPQHF. V and J are TRBV20-1 and TRBJ1-5, with D perhaps TRBD1 (5 bases). V lost 6 bases, J lost 7 bases, and 16 bases lay in between. The CDR3 extends over 13 amino acids. Germline V gives CDR1 DFQATT, CDR2 SNEGSKA (reference sequence).

The chain couples TRBV4-2 to TRBJ2-5; D gene unclear. Trimming took 2 bases from V and 2 from J, leaving 12 bases between them. CDR1 and CDR2 (germline): LGHNA, YNFKEQ. The length of the CDR3 is 15 residues. The CDR3 coding sequence is TGTGCCAGCAGCCAACCTTTGATAGGTCAAGAGACCCAGTACTTC. It specifies CASSQPLIGQETQYF.

V usage is TRBV7-2 and J usage is TRBJ2-5; the match to TRBD1 covers 7 bases. Germline-derived CDR1 and CDR2 are SGHTA and FQGNSA. This CDR3 comprises 15 residues. V dropped 5 bases and J dropped 0; count of bases not matched to a gene: 6. The CDR3 is CASSQDRHNQETQYF. CDR3 nucleotides: TGTGCCAGCAGCCAGGACAGGCACAACCAAGAGACCCAGTACTTC.

This clonotype came up many times. The rearrangement uses TRBV9 and TRBJ1-2; a possible D gene is TRBD1 (5 bases). Per germline, CDR1 SGDLS and CDR2 YYNGEE. The CDR3 totals 15 residues. Between the trimmed V and J ends, which lost 5 bases and 2 bases, there was a span of 16 bases. CDR3 DNA: TGTGCCAGCAGTCTAACCGGGACGGAGAACTATGGCTACACCTTC. Protein sequence: CASSLTGTENYGYTF.

In this sample, this clonotype turned up a few times. The chain recombines TRBV27 with TRBJ2-7; tentative D call: TRBD2 (6 bases). The germline V and J ends were trimmed by 8 bases and 2 bases, with 16 bases remaining between them. Germline V gene sequence: CDR1 MNHEY, CDR2 SMNVEV (reference sequence). The CDR3 runs to 14 residues. The CDR3 coding sequence is TGTGCCAGCGGAACTACTAGCTTGACCTACGAGCAGTACTTC. Encoded protein: CASGTTSLTYEQYF.

The V and J genes are TRBV12-5 and TRBJ1-1; 8 nucleotides line up with TRBD1. V was clipped by 5 bases and J by 2 bases; unmatched bases: 4. The CDR3 is 14 residues long. CDR1 LGHNT and CDR2 FRNRAP come from the germline V gene. CDR3 residues: CASGPDRGNTEAFF. CDR3 nucleotide sequence: TGTGCTAGTGGTCCCGACAGGGGAAACACTGAAGCTTTCTTT.

V usage is TRBV7-9 and J usage is TRBJ2-5, with 8 bases aligning to TRBD2. The V and J ends lost 5 bases and 2 bases, in that order; junction bases with no gene match: 10. The CDR3 is 16 amino acids. The germline gives CDR1 SEHNR, CDR2 FQNEAQ (reference sequence). CDR3 bases: TGTGCCAGCAGCCGCACCACGGGAGGGGCACAAGAGACCCAGTACTTC. Amino acid sequence: CASSRTTGGAQETQYF. The whole variable domain, filled in from reference TRBV7-9 and TRBJ2-5, reads DTGVSQNPRHKITKRGQNVTFRCDPISEHNRLYWYRQTLGQGPEFLTYFQNEAQLEKSRLLSDRFSAERPKGSFSTLEIQRTEQGDSAMYLCASSRTTGGAQETQYFGPGTRLLVL.

This clonotype has ten or more counts. J is TRBJ2-5 and V is TRBV2, with D unresolved. CDR3 length equals 11 residues. Trimming took off 7 bases at V and 4 bases at J, with 7 bases between the two ends. Germline CDR1 is SNHLY and CDR2 is FYNNEI. In nucleotides, the CDR3 is TGTGCCAGCATCGCTGGAGAGACCCAGTACTTC. Translating it yields CASIAGETQYF.